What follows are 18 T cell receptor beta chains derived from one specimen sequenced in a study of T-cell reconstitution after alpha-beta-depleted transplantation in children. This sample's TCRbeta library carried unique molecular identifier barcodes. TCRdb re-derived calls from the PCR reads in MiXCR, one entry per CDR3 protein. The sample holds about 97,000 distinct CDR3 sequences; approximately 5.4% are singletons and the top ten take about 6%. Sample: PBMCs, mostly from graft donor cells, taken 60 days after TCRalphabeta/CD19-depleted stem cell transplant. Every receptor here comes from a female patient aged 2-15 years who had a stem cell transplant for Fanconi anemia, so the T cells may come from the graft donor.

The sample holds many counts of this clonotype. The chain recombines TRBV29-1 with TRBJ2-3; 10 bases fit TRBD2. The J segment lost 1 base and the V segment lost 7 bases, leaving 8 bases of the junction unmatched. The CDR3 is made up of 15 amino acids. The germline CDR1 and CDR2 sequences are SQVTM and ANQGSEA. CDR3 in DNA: TGCAGCGGAATCACTAGCGGGACGCGCACAGATACGCAGTATTTT. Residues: CSGITSGTRTDTQYF.

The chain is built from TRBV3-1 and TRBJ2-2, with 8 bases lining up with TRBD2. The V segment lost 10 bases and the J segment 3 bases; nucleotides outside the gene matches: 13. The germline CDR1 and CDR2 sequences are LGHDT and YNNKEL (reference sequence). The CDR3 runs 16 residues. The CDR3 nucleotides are TGTGCCACCTCCCAAAGACTAGCGCTGTACACCGGGGAGCTGTTTTTT. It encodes CATSQRLALYTGELFF.

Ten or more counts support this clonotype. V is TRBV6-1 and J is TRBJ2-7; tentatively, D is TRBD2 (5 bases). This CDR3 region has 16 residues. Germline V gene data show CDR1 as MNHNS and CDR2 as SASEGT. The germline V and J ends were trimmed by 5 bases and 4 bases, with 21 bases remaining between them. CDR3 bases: TGTGCCAGCAGTAAAAGGGAGTGGAGAGACCGATACGAGCAGTACTTC. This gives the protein CASSKREWRDRYEQYF.

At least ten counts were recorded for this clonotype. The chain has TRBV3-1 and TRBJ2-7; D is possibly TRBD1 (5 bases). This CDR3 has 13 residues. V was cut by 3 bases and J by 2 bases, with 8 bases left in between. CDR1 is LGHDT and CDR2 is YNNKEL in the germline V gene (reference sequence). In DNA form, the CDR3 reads TGTGCCAGCAGCCAGGGGCCAACCTACGAGCAGTACTTC. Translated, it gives CASSQGPTYEQYF.

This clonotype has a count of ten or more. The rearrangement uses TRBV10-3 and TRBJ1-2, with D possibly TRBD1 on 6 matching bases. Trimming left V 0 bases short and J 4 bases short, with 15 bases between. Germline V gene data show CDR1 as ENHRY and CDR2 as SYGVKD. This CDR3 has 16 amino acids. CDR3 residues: CAISESNPRGGYGYTF. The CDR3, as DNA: TGTGCCATCAGTGAGTCGAATCCCAGGGGTGGCTATGGCTACACCTTC.

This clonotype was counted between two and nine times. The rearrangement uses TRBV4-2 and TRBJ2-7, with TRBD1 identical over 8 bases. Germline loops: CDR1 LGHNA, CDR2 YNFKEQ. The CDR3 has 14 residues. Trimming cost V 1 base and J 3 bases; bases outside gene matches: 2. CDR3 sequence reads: CASSQGDRGYEQYF. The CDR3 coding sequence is TGTGCCAGCAGCCAAGGTGACAGGGGCTACGAGCAGTACTTC.

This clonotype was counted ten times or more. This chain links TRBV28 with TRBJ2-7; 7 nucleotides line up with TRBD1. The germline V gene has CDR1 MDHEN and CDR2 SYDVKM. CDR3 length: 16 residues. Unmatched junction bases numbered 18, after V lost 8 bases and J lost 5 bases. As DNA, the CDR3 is TGTGCCAGCGGACCATCCGGACAGGTTTATCGGCACGAGCAGTACTTC. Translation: CASGPSGQVYRHEQYF.

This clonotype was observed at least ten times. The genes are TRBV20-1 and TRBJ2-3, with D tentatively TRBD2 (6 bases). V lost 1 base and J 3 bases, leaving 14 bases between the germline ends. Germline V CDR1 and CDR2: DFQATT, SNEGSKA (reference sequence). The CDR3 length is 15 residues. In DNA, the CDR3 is TGCAGTGCTAGAGTATTTGCGGGGCCAACAGATACGCAGTATTTT. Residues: CSARVFAGPTDTQYF.

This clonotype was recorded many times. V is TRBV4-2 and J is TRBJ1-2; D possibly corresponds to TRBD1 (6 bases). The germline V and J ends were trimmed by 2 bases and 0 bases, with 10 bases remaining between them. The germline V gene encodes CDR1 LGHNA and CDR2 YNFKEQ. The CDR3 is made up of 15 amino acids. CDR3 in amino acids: CASSQRQDPNYGYTF. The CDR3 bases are TGTGCCAGCAGCCAAAGACAGGATCCTAACTATGGCTACACCTTC.

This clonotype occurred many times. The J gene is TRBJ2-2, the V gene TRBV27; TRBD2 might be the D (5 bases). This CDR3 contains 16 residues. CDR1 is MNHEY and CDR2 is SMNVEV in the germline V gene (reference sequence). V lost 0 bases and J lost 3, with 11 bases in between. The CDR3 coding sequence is TGTGCCAGCAGTTTATCTCTCGGGATGTACACCGGGGAGCTGTTTTTT. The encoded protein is CASSLSLGMYTGELFF.

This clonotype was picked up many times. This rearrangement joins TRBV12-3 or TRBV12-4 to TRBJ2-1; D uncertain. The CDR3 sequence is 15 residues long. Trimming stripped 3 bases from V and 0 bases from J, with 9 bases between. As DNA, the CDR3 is TGTGCCAGCAGTTTCCCTTATGGCTCCTACAATGAGCAGTTCTTC. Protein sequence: CASSFPYGSYNEQFF.

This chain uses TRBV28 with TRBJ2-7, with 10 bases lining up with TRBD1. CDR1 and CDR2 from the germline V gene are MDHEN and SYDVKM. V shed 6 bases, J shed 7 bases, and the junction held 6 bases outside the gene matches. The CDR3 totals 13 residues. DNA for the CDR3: TGTGCCAGCAGGGGGACAGGGGTAAGGGAGCAGTACTTC. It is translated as CASRGTGVREQYF.

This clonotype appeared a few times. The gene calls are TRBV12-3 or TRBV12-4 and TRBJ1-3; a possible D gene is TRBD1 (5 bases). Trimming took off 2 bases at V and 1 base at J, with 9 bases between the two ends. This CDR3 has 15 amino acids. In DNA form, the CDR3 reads TGTGCCAGCAGTTTACGGGGGGGATCTGGAAACACCATATATTTT. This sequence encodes CASSLRGGSGNTIYF.

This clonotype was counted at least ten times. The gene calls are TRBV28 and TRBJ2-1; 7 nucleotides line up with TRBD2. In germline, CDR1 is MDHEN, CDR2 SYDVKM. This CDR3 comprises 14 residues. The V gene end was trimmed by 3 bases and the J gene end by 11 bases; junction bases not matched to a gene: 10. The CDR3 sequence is CASSFAGANHKQFF. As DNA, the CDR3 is TGTGCCAGCAGTTTCGCGGGAGCCAATCATAAGCAGTTCTTC.

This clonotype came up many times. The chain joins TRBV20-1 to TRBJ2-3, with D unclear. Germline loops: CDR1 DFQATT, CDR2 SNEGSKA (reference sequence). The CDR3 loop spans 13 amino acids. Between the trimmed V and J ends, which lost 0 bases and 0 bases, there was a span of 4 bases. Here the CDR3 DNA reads TGCAGTGCTAGAGATTGGAGCACAGATACGCAGTATTTT. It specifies CSARDWSTDTQYF.

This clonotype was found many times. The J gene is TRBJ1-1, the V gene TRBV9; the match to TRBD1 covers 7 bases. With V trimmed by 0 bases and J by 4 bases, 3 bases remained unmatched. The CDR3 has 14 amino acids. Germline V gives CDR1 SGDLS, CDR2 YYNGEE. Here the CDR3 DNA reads TGTGCCAGCAGCGTAGGACAGGGAGGCACTGAAGCTTTCTTT. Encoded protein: CASSVGQGGTEAFF.

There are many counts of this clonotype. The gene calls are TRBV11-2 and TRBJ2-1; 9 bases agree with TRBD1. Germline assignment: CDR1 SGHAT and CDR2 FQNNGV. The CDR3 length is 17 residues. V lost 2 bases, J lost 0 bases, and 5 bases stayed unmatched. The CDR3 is CASSLLGQGSSYNEQFF. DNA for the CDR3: TGTGCCAGCAGCTTACTTGGACAGGGGAGCTCCTACAATGAGCAGTTCTTC.

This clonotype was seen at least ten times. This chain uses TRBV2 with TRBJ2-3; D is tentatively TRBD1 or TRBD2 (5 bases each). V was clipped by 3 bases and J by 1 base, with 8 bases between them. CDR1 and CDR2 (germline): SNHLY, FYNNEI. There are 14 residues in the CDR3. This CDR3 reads CASSEWDRTDTQYF. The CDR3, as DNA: TGTGCCAGCAGTGAGTGGGACCGCACAGATACGCAGTATTTT.